The present TCR beta chain was sequenced within a study of blood T cell repertoires in COVID-19. Turning to the study itself: Material from acute and convalescent COVID-19 was sourced from the United States, Italy and Spain.

In the authors' methods: Estimates of nucleated cell counts were drawn from the amplification of reference gene primers. The table came from immunoSEQ multiplex PCR; TCRdb's copy has only in-frame clones and leaves some out. Clone size and V and J calls were adopted from that table, with D and trimming inferred from the DNA. The sample lists around 180,000 clones, about 82% seen once, with about 4.8% in the top ten. Unmatched junction bases numbered 5, after V lost 0 bases and J lost 4 bases. Germline CDR1 MNHNS, CDR2 SASEGT. This CDR3 is built from 15 residues. The TCR comes from a woman younger than 45 with acute or convalescent COVID-19. The J gene is TRBJ2-7, the V gene TRBV6-1, with 8 positions matching TRBD2. Sequencing used peripheral blood. The CDR3: CASSEALAGVYEQYF. CDR3 in DNA: TGTGCCAGCAGTGAAGCCCTAGCGGGTGTTTACGAGCAGTACTTC.